One sample yielded the 6 T cell receptor beta chains listed below, sequenced in a study of T cells in Graves' hyperthyroidism and ophthalmopathy. RNA transcripts provided the source from which TCR beta CDR3 regions were amplified. First-round RT-PCR targeting the TCR CDR3 was performed with the HTBI primer set. TCRdb reanalysed the multiplex PCR reads using MiXCR and keeps one entry per CDR3 protein. This table has 300,000 to 500,000 distinct CDR3 sequences, about 14% appearing once. Sequenced material: blood. Source of these receptors: a man aged 45-65 years with Graves' ophthalmopathy.

This clonotype was counted many times. The rearrangement uses TRBV3-1 and TRBJ1-6; D unclear. The CDR3 runs to 15 residues. Trimming took 1 base from V and 1 from J, leaving 5 bases between them. CDR1 is LGHDT, CDR2 YNNKEL, per germline (reference sequence). Here the CDR3 reads CASSQGLSYNSPLHF. As DNA, the CDR3 is TGTGCCAGCAGCCAAGGTCTATCCTATAATTCACCCCTCCACTTT.

DNA of the CDR3: TGTGCCAGCAGTCCAACAAGACAGGGGGCTGGGTCACCCCTCCACTTT. Its protein is CASSPTRQGAGSPLHF. The V call is TRBV6-1, the J call TRBJ1-6, with 10 bases fitting TRBD1. V shed 5 bases and J 10 bases; nucleotides not matched to a gene: 11. The V gene's germline CDR1 is MNHNS and CDR2 SASEGT. The CDR3 totals 16 residues.

Comment on this clonotype: No conserved phenylalanine or tryptophan ends this CDR3, so it is likely a read error. This rearrangement joins TRBV6-1 to TRBJ2-7; D ambiguous. V was trimmed by 5 bases and J by 0 bases, leaving 8 bases between them. Germline V gene lookup returns CDR1 MNHNS and CDR2 SASEGT. This CDR3 contains 13 residues. CDR3 DNA: TGTGCCAGCAGTCGCACGAGCTCCTACGAGCAGTACTCC. It translates to CASSRTSSYEQYS.

The table lists this clonotype with many counts. The rearrangement joins TRBV28 to TRBJ2-1, with 7 nucleotides matching TRBD2. This CDR3 is built from 17 residues. V trimming: 4 bases; J trimming: 0 bases; junction bases outside the gene matches: 9. CDR1 is MDHEN and CDR2 is SYDVKM in the germline V gene. CDR3: CASSSALADISYNEQFF. CDR3 bases: TGTGCCAGCAGTTCGGCTCTAGCGGACATCTCCTACAATGAGCAGTTCTTC.

This clonotype has just a few counts. V and J are TRBV6-1 and TRBJ2-1; 12 bases fit TRBD2. Per germline, CDR1 MNHNS and CDR2 SASEGT. Losses at the gene ends were 4 bases for V and 6 bases for J; bases not matched to a gene: 4. The CDR3 covers 15 residues. CDR3 coding DNA: TGTGCCAGCAGTGCGACTAGCGGGAGTTTCAATGAGCAGTTCTTC. It specifies CASSATSGSFNEQFF.

The chain has TRBV5-1 and TRBJ2-7, with a tentative D call TRBD1 (6 bases). The germline gives CDR1 SGHRS, CDR2 YFSETQ. The CDR3 is 14 amino acids. The V end was cut by 0 bases, the J end by 3 bases, with 10 bases between. The CDR3 loop is CASSLVETGYEQYF. Written as DNA, the CDR3 is TGCGCCAGCAGCTTGGTTGAGACAGGCTACGAGCAGTACTTC. The variable domain in full, with the rest retrieved from reference TRBV5-1 and TRBJ2-7, is KAGVTQTPRYLIKTRGQQVTLSCSPISGHRSVSWYQQTPGQGLQFLFEYFSETQRNKGNFPGRFSGRQFSNSRSEMNVSTLELGDSALYLCASSLVETGYEQYFGPGTRLTVT.